This T cell receptor (beta chain) originates from a study of shared clonotypes between healthy human individuals. Study summary: The study used three CD4 naive, three CD4 memory, two CD8 naive and one CD8 memory plate per donor.

Germline V lookup: CDR1 SGHTA, CDR2 FQGNSA. V shed 4 bases and J 4 bases; nucleotides not matched to a gene: 6. The CDR3 has 14 residues. The study drew its donors from healthy HIV-negative adults without recent acute infections or vaccinations. Deep level was the assay's run setting. The method was immunoSEQ multiplex PCR; TCRdb's version includes in-frame clones alone and lacks a portion of them. The sample gives about 2.3 million clones, 80% to 95% of which show up once; about 0.41% is in the top ten. This sequence joins TRBV7-2 and TRBJ2-5, with 7 positions matching TRBD1. The material sequenced was naive CD4+ T cells from PBMCs. Subset described: CD45RA+ positively selected. This sequence was found in a man in his late teens or twenties in good health. Some clones in this sample may be carry-over from other donors' samples. This CDR3 is CASSSRQGAETQYF. Written as DNA, the CDR3 is TGTGCCAGCAGCTCAAGACAGGGTGCAGAGACCCAGTACTTC.